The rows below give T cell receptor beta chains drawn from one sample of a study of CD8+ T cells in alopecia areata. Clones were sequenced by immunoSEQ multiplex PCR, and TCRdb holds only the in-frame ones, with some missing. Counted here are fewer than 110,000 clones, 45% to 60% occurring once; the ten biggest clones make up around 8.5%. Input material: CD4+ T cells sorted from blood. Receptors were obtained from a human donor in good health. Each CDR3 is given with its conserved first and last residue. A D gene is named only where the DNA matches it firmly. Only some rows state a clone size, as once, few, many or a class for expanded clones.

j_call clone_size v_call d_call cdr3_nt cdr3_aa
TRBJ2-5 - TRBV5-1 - TGCGCCAGCAGCTTGGGAACTCCGGGCACCCAGTACTTC CASSLGTPGTQYF
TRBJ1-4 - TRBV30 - TGTGCCTGGAGTACGGCAAGACAGACCTTTAATGAAAAACTGTTTTTT CAWSTARQTFNEKLFF
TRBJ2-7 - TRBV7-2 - TGTGCCAGCAGCTTTGGCCCCTCGAGATCCTACGAGCAGTACTTC CASSFGPSRSYEQYF
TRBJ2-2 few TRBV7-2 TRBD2 TGTGCCAGCGCTCCCGGGGGGGCCTCGACCGGGGAGCTGTTTTTT CASAPGGASTGELFF
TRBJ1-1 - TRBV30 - TGTGCCTGGAGTGTCCCGGCAGGGATGAACATGCGAGCTTTCTTT CAWSVPAGMNMRAFF
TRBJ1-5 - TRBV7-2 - TGTGCCAGCAGCCTTCAGGGGAATCAGCCCCAGCATTTT CASSLQGNQPQHF
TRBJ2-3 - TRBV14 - TGTGCCAGCAGCCATGGCCACACAGATACGCAGTATTTT CASSHGHTDTQYF
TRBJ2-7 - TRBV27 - TGTGCCAGCAGTTTTGGTCCCCCGAGGACCTACGAGCAGTACTTC CASSFGPPRTYEQYF
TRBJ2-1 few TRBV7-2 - TGTGCCAGCAGCCTGATTCCGCGGGACTTGCCGTTCTTC CASSLIPRDLPFF
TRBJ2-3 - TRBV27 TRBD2 TGTGCCAGCAGACGTCCGATAGCGGGAGGCACAGATACGCAGTATTTT CASRRPIAGGTDTQYF
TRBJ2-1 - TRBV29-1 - TGCAGCGTTCAGGGGACCGGTGAGCAGTTCTTC CSVQGTGEQFF
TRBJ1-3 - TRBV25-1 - TGTGCCAGCAGTGAATCCGGGGAAGACACCATATATTTT CASSESGEDTIYF
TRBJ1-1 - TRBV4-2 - TGTGCCAGCAGCGGAAGTCGGGGGGGCGGCACTGAAGCTTTCTTT CASSGSRGGGTEAFF
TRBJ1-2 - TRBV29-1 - TGCAGCGTTGCCTCCGGGACGCAAGGCTACACCTTC CSVASGTQGYTF
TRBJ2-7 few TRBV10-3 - TGTGCCATCAGTGAGTTCGGCTCCTACGAGCAGTACTTC CAISEFGSYEQYF
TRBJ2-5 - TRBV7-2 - TGTGCCAGCAGCTTACACAGAGGCCGGGAAAAAGAGACCCAGTACTTC CASSLHRGREKETQYF
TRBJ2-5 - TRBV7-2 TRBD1 TGTGCCAGCAGCCCGGGACAGGGAGGGACCCAGTACTTC CASSPGQGGTQYF
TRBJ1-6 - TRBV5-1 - TGCGCCAGCAGCTTTGCAGGGACCTATAATTCACCCCTCCACTTT CASSFAGTYNSPLHF
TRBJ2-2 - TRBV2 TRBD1 TGTGCCAGCAGTGGTCTGTTCCAGGGGGCTCGGAAAACCGGGGAGCTGTTTTTT CASSGLFQGARKTGELFF
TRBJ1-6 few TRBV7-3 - TGTGCCAGCAGCGGAATCCCGGGACAAAGACCTTCACCCCTCCACTTT CASSGIPGQRPSPLHF
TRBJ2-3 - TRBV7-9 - TGTGCCAGCAGCCCTTGGGACCTAGATACGCAGTATTTT CASSPWDLDTQYF
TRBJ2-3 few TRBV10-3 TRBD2 TGTGCCATCAGTGAGACAGGACTAGCAGATACGCAGTATTTT CAISETGLADTQYF
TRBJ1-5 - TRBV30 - TGTGCCTGGAGTGAGCAGGGAAATCAGCCCCAGCATTTT CAWSEQGNQPQHF
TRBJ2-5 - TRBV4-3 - TGCGCCAGCAGCCAAGATTTGGTACAGCACCAAGAGACCCAGTACTTC CASSQDLVQHQETQYF
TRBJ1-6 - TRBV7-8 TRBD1 TGTGCCAGCAGACCCGGGACAGCTAATTCACCCCTCCACTTT CASRPGTANSPLHF
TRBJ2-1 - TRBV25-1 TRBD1 TGTGCCAGCAGTGACTACGACAGGGGCTCACGGTTCTTC CASSDYDRGSRFF
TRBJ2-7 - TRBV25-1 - TGTGCCAGCAGTGACACCCACGAGCAGTACTTC CASSDTHEQYF
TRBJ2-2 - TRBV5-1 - TGCGCCAGCAGTTACAGGGCCGAAACCGGGGAGCTGTTTTTT CASSYRAETGELFF
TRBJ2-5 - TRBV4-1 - TGCGCCAGCAGCCAAGCCCCAGGGGAAGAGACCCAGTACTTC CASSQAPGEETQYF
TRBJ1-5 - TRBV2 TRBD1 TGTGCCAGCAGCTCGACAGGGACCAATCAGCCCCAGCATTTT CASSSTGTNQPQHF
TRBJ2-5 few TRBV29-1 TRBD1 TGCAGCGTGGGGGACAGGGGCTCGGAGACCCAGTACTTC CSVGDRGSETQYF
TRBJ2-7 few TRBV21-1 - TGTGCCAGCAGCAATGGACAGCCCTCGGGGTCCTACGAGCAGTACTTC CASSNGQPSGSYEQYF
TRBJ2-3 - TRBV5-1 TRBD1 TGCGCCAGCAGCTTGCAGGGGGCACAACAAGATACGCAGTATTTT CASSLQGAQQDTQYF
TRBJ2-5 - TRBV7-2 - TGTGCCAGCAGCACGGACGAAGAGACCCAGTACTTC CASSTDEETQYF
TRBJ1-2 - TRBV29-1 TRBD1 TGCAGCGTTGTGTTGTCGGCAGGGGGTCGGGGCTACACCTTC CSVVLSAGGRGYTF
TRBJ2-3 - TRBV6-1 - TGTGCCAGCAGTGACAGGGTGGCTAGCACAGATACGCAGTATTTT CASSDRVASTDTQYF
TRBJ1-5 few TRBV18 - TGTGCCAGCTCACCAGGGTTATTGGAGGGTCAGCCCCAGCATTTT CASSPGLLEGQPQHF
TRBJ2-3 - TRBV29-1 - TGCAGCGTTGGCTTGATGGGGGGCCTTATAGATACGCAGTATTTT CSVGLMGGLIDTQYF
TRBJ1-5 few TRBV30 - TGTGCCTGGAGCCAGGGGCTGGGACAGCCCCAGCATTTT CAWSQGLGQPQHF
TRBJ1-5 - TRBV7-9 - TGTGCCAGCAGCTCCGGGGGGCAGCCCCAGCATTTT CASSSGGQPQHF
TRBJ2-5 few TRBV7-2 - TGTGCCACCAGAGGGCCAGACGCGAAGACCCAGTACTTC CATRGPDAKTQYF
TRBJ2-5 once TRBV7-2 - TGTGCCAGCAGCGGTACAGGGTTGGGAGAGACCCAGTACTTC CASSGTGLGETQYF
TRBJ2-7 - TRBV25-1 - TGTGCCAGCCAAGGGGGATCCTACGAGCAGTACTTC CASQGGSYEQYF